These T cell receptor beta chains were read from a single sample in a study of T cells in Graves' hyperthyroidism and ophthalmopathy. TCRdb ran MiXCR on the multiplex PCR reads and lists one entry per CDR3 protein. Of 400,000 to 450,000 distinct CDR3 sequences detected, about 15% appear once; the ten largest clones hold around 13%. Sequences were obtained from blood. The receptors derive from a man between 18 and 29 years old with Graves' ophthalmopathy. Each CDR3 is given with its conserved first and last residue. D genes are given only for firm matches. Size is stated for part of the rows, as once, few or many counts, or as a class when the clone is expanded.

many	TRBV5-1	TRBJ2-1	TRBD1	TGCGCCAGCAGCTTGGTACCGGGACAGAGGTCAAATGAGCAGTTCTTC	CASSLVPGQRSNEQFF
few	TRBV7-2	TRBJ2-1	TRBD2	TGTGCCAGCAGCCCGGCTGGGGGGGCCTACAATGAGCAGTTCTTC	CASSPAGGAYNEQFF
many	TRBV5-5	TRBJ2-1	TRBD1	TGTGCCAGCAGCTTGGGCGGGACAGGGCACAATGAGCAGTTCTTC	CASSLGGTGHNEQFF
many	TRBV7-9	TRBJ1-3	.	TGTGCCAGCAGCTTAGTGGGGCTCAGAAACACCATATATTTT	CASSLVGLRNTIYF
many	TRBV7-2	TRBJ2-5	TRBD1	TGTGCCAGCAGCTGGGACAGGGGGCAAGAGACCCAGTACTTC	CASSWDRGQETQYF
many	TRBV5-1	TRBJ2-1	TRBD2	TGCGCCAGCAGCTTCTCTAGCGGGAGTAGTTCTGGTGTTGGTCCGTTCTTC	CASSFSSGSSSGVGPFF
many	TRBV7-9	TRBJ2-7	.	TGTGCCAGCAGCCTCTCGGAGGGAAGACTGGCGGCAAGGCGCGAGCAGTACTTC	CASSLSEGRLAARREQYF
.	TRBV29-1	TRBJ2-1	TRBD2	TGCAGAGCCATCGCGGGGGTCTACAATGAGCAGTTCTTC	CRAIAGVYNEQFF
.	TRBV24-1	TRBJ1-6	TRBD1	TGTGCCACCAGTGGGGGGACAGGGCACGCTTATTCACCCCTCCACTTT	CATSGGTGHAYSPLHF
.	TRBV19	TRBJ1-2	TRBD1	TGTGCCAGTAGTATTCAAGGGCAGGGGGCAAGTCTAGGCTATGGCTACACCTTC	CASSIQGQGASLGYGYTF
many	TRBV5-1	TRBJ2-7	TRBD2	TGCGCCAGCAGCTTGGGGACTAGCTACGCCTACGAGCAGTACTTC	CASSLGTSYAYEQYF
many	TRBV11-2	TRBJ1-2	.	TGTGCCAGCAGCTTAGGGGTTGCGGGAACTAACTATGGCTACACCTTC	CASSLGVAGTNYGYTF
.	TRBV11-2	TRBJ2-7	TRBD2	TGTGCCAGCAGCCAAGATATAGCGGGTGCACCTTTCTACGAGCAGTACTTC	CASSQDIAGAPFYEQYF
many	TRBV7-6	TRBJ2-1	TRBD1	TGTGCCAGCAGCGAAGGGACAGGGGGTCTCCATGAGCAGTTCTTC	CASSEGTGGLHEQFF
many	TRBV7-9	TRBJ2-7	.	TGTGCCAGCAGCCCTGACAGCAGCTCCTACGAGCAGTACTTC	CASSPDSSSYEQYF
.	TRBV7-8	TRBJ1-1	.	TGTGCCAGCAGCTTAAAACAGACTGAAGCTTTCTTT	CASSLKQTEAFF
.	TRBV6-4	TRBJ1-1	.	TGTGCCAGCAGACCCCCGGGGGGCACTGAAGCTTTCTTT	CASRPPGGTEAFF
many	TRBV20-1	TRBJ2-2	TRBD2	TGCAGTGCTAGACTAGCGGGGGCCCCGAACACCGGGGAGCTGTTTTTT	CSARLAGAPNTGELFF
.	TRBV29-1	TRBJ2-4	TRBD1	TGCAGCGTTCGCACGGACAGGGGGCCGACGTACTTC	CSVRTDRGPTYF
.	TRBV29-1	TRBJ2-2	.	TGCAGCGTTGCATTATGGTCACTGAACACCGGGGAGCTGTTTTTT	CSVALWSLNTGELFF
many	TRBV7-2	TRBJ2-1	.	TGTGCCAGCAGCTTAGAGGCTAGTCCCTACAATGAGCAGTTCTTC	CASSLEASPYNEQFF
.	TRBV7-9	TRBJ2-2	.	TGTGCCAGCAGCTTATCTGAGCCGTCGGTCACCGGGGAGCTGTTTTTT	CASSLSEPSVTGELFF
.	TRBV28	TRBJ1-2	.	TGTGCCAGCAGTTTAGGGGCAGAGTATGGCTACACCTTC	CASSLGAEYGYTF
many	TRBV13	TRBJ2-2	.	TGTGCCAGCAGCTTGGGGTCGGGAACCGGGGAGCTGTTTTTT	CASSLGSGTGELFF
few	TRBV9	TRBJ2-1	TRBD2	TGTGCCAGCAGCGTGGGAAGGGGGCTAGCGGGAGTAAGGGACCGATCCTACAATGAGCAGTTCTTC	CASSVGRGLAGVRDRSYNEQFF
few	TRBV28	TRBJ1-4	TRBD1	TGTGCCAGCAGGTCGAACAGGGGCTACGGTGAAAAACTGTTTTTT	CASRSNRGYGEKLFF
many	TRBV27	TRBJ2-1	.	TGTGCCAGCAGTTTGGGACGGACTTCGGGTGAGCAGTTCTTC	CASSLGRTSGEQFF
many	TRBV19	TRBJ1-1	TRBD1	TGTGCCAGTAGTCCCAGACAGGGTGTGAACACTGAAGCTTTCTTT	CASSPRQGVNTEAFF
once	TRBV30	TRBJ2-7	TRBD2	TGTGCCTGGAACGGCGGGGGGCTGGGGTACGAGCAGTACTTC	CAWNGGGLGYEQYF
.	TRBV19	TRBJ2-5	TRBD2	TGTGCCAGTAGTATATCAGCGGGGGTTGAGACCCAGTACTTC	CASSISAGVETQYF
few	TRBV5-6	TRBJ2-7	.	TGTGCCAGCAGCTTGGCCGGGTCAACCTACGAGCAGTACTTC	CASSLAGSTYEQYF
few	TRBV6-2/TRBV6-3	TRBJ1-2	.	TGTGCCAGCAGCTGGTCCTATGGCTACACCTTC	CASSWSYGYTF
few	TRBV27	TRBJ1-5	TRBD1	TGTGCCAGCAGTCCGTGGACAGGCCCTTATAGCAATCAGCCCCAGCATTTT	CASSPWTGPYSNQPQHF
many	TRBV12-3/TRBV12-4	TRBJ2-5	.	TGTGCCAGCAGTTTAGCATACAGGGATACGGAGACCCAGTACTTC	CASSLAYRDTETQYF
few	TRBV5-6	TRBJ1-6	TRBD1	TGTGCCAGCAGCTTGGGGGACAGGGAAGAATCACCCCTCCACTTT	CASSLGDREESPLHF
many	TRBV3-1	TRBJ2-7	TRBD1	TGTGCCAGCAGCGCCCGGGACAGCCTCTACGAGCAGTACTTC	CASSARDSLYEQYF
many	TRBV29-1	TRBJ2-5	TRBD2	TGCAGCGGTCAAAAACTAGCGGGGAGCCCAGAGACCCAGTACTTC	CSGQKLAGSPETQYF
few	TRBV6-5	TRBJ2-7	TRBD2	TGTGCCAGCAGTTACCTCGTACCAGGGAGCGGGAGCGGAGTCTACGAGCAGTACTTC	CASSYLVPGSGSGVYEQYF
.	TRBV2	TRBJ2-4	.	TGTGCCAGCAGTGAAAGGGGTCCCGAGGCCAAAAACATCCAGTGCTTC	CASSERGPEAKNIQCF
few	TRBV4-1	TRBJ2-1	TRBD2	TGCGCCAGCAGCCAAGACGAGCGGGAGCCGTATGAGCAGTTCTTC	CASSQDEREPYEQFF
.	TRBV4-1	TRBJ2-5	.	TGCGCCAGCAGCCAAGACAACAGGGGTGGGGGGGAGACCCAGTACTTC	CASSQDNRGGGETQYF
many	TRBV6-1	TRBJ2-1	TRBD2	TGTGCCAGCAGTGTTCAAGCGGGGTCGTACAATGAGCAGTTCTTC	CASSVQAGSYNEQFF
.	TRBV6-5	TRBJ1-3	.	TGTGCCAGCAGTTACTCGTTAGACTCTGGAAACACCATATATTTT	CASSYSLDSGNTIYF
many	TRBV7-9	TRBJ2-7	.	TGTGCCAGCAGCTTAGAACAGGGCCCAACCTACGAGCAGTACTTC	CASSLEQGPTYEQYF
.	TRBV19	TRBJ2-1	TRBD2	TGTGCCAGTAGTGACGGACTAGCAGAAAACAATGAGCAGTTCTTC	CASSDGLAENNEQFF
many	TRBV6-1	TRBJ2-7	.	TGTGCCAGCACTAACAGGGAGAGCTCCTACGAGCAGTACTTC	CASTNRESSYEQYF
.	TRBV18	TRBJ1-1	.	TGTGCCAGCTCACCATCGAGTCATGCAATTGAAGCTTTCTTT	CASSPSSHAIEAFF
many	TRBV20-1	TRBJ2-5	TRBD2	TGCAGTGCCCTACTAGCGGGAGGGCGAGAGACCCAGTACTTC	CSALLAGGRETQYF
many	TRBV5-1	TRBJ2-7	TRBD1	TGCGCCAGCAGCGTACCGGGACAGGGAGAGCAGTACTTC	CASSVPGQGEQYF
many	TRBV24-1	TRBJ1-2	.	TGTGCCACCAGTGACCCTGGGCGGGTGCATGGCTACACCTTC	CATSDPGRVHGYTF
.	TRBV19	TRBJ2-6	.	TGTGCCAGTAGTAAGTTAGGGATTAGCCTGTCTGGGGCCAACGTCCTGACTTTC	CASSKLGISLSGANVLTF
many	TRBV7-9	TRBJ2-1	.	TGTGCCAGCAGCCCCCAAGGGCAGATATACAATGAGCAGTTCTTC	CASSPQGQIYNEQFF
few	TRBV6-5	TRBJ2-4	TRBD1	TGTGCCAGCAGTTTAAACCGGGACAGTCAAAACATTCAGTACTTC	CASSLNRDSQNIQYF